This T cell receptor beta chain originates from a study of T cells in Graves' hyperthyroidism and ophthalmopathy. Study-level information: Pretreatment peripheral blood was obtained at initial diagnosis.

Germline lookup yields CDR1 MGHRA and CDR2 YSYEKL. Unmatched junction bases numbered 5, after V lost 5 bases and J lost 1 base. There are 16 residues in the CDR3. From RNA transcripts, TCR beta CDR3 regions were amplified. Researchers ran a first-round RT-PCR on the TCR CDR3 using the HTBI primer set. TCRdb itself ran the multiplex PCR reads through MiXCR, one entry per CDR3 protein. The sample includes fewer than 750,000 distinct CDR3 sequences, roughly 14% of them seen just once. This receptor was taken from a woman aged 40 to 50 with Graves' ophthalmopathy. The sequencing input was blood. This sequence joins TRBV4-1 and TRBJ2-3; 11 bases match TRBD2. CDR3: CASSYIAGGGTDTQYF. CDR3 in DNA: TGCGCCAGCAGCTATATAGCGGGAGGGGGCACAGATACGCAGTATTTT.